The 13 T cell receptor beta chains listed next were all sequenced from one sample in a study of shared clonotypes between healthy human individuals. Terminally differentiated effector memory CD45RA+ cells were excluded from the naive CD8 cells, which were CD45RO-negative and positively selected for CCR7. The protocol was immunoSEQ multiplex PCR, while the TCRdb copy is restricted to in-frame clones and leaves out a portion. The sample has approximately 840,000 clones; just over 95% are singletons. The sequenced sample was naive CD8+ T cells sorted from blood. Receptors originate from a man aged 30 to 39 in good health.

The rearrangement links TRBV4-2 to TRBJ2-7, with 11 positions matching TRBD2. From germline, CDR1 is LGHNA and CDR2 YNFKEQ. The junction had 10 bases not matched to a gene; V was cut back by 0 bases and J by 6 bases. The CDR3 is 17 residues long. Here the CDR3 reads CASSQERFTSGSSEQYF. The CDR3 DNA reads TGTGCCAGCAGCCAAGAAAGATTTACTAGCGGGAGTTCCGAGCAGTACTTC.

The rearrangement links TRBV5-3 to TRBJ1-5; no firm D call. TRBV5-3 is reported as an ORF; its role is uncertain. V lost 3 bases and J 5 bases, leaving 9 bases between the germline ends. This CDR3 comprises 13 residues. The CDR3 sequence is CARSCERDQPQHF. CDR3 in DNA: TGTGCCAGAAGCTGTGAGAGGGATCAGCCCCAGCATTTT.

The chain couples TRBV6-1 to TRBJ2-7, with TRBD1 matching over 10 bases. The V gene's germline CDR1 is MNHNS and CDR2 SASEGT. The ends lost 10 bases at V and 5 bases at J; junction bases unmatched: 11. There are 14 residues in the CDR3. In DNA form, the CDR3 reads TGTGCCACCAAACGGGACAGGGGTTTCCACGAGCAGTACTTC. Translation gives CATKRDRGFHEQYF.

V usage is TRBV5-8 and J usage is TRBJ1-4, with 7 bases aligning to TRBD1. CDR3 length: 16 residues. The V and J ends lost 4 bases and 0 bases, in that order; junction bases with no gene match: 6. Germline CDR1 SGHTS, CDR2 YDEGEE. As DNA, the CDR3 is TGTGCCAGCAGCGCCGGGACAGTTGCAACTAATGAAAAACTGTTTTTT. Encoded protein: CASSAGTVATNEKLFF.

Of note for this clone: This same CDR3 is encoded by further DNA sequences in the sample. This CDR3 reads CASSSGLAGPYNEQFF. CDR3 DNA: TGTGCCAGCAGCTCGGGACTAGCGGGCCCCTACAATGAGCAGTTCTTC. V usage is TRBV7-3 and J usage is TRBJ2-1, with 12 bases identical to TRBD2. This CDR3 spans 16 amino acids. V shed 4 bases, J shed 2 bases, and the junction held 3 bases outside the gene matches. The germline CDR1 and CDR2 sequences are SGHTA and FQGTGA.

The chain uses TRBV27 and TRBJ1-2, with D perhaps matching TRBD1 (6 bases). Trimming removed 6 bases at V and 4 bases at J, with 18 bases between. This CDR3 comprises 15 residues. Germline CDR1 and CDR2: MNHEY and SMNVEV (reference sequence). CDR3 sequence: CASSPLTGAAYGYTF. As DNA, the CDR3 is TGTGCCAGCAGCCCATTAACGGGGGCGGCCTATGGCTACACCTTC.

The chain uses TRBV7-9 and TRBJ2-1, with 10 bases fitting TRBD2. CDR1 is SEHNR, CDR2 FQNEAQ, per germline (reference sequence). The CDR3 is 17 residues long. V lost 0 bases to trimming and J lost 4 bases; unmatched junction nucleotides: 6. CDR3 loop: CASSLAAGGILYNEQFF. CDR3 nucleotides: TGTGCCAGCAGCTTAGCAGCGGGAGGGATATTATACAATGAGCAGTTCTTC.

CDR3 sequence (DNA): TGTGCCAGCAGTTCGATAGATTACAATGAGCAGTTCTTC. Its protein is CASSSIDYNEQFF. The chain employs TRBV6-6 and TRBJ2-1, with D unresolved. CDR3 length: 13 residues. Trimming cost V 4 bases and J 4 bases, with 8 bases left between them. Per the germline V gene, CDR1 is MNHNY and CDR2 is SVGAGI (reference sequence).

The rearrangement links TRBV5-5 to TRBJ2-2; 10 bases line up with TRBD1. Trimming at V came to 1 base and at J to 7 bases, leaving 7 bases not matched to a gene. The CDR3 runs to 16 residues. Germline values: CDR1 SGHKS, CDR2 YYEKEE (reference sequence). CDR3 nucleotides: TGTGCCAGCAGCTTGTATGGGACAGGGGAAGGCGGGGAGCTGTTTTTT. It codes for CASSLYGTGEGGELFF. The variable domain in full, completed from reference TRBV5-5 and TRBJ2-2, reads DAGVTQSPTHLIKTRGQQVTLRCSPISGHKSVSWYQQVLGQGPQFIFQYYEKEERGRGNFPDRFSARQFPNYSSELNVNALLLGDSALYLCASSLYGTGEGGELFFGEGSRLTVL.

The chain carries TRBV14 and TRBJ2-7; 11 bases map to TRBD2. The germline CDR1 and CDR2 sequences are SGHDN and FVKESK. This CDR3 region has 17 residues. V lost 1 base to trimming and J lost 5 bases; unmatched junction nucleotides: 10. The CDR3 region has the DNA TGTGCCAGCAGCCAAGGAAGGGTAGCGGGAGGGCCCCACGAGCAGTACTTC. Residues: CASSQGRVAGGPHEQYF.

With respect to this clone: Other nucleotide sequences from this sample produce the same CDR3. The rearrangement joins TRBV4-1 to TRBJ2-1; D ambiguous. CDR1 and CDR2 (germline): MGHRA, YSYEKL. This CDR3 is 13 amino acids long. Trimming stripped 0 bases from V and 4 bases from J, with 4 bases between. The CDR3 protein is CASSQEPYNEQFF. CDR3 nucleotides: TGCGCCAGCAGCCAAGAGCCGTACAATGAGCAGTTCTTC.

The V gene is TRBV4-3, the J gene TRBJ1-4, with D unclear. This CDR3 contains 18 residues. Trimming stripped 0 bases from V and 0 bases from J, with 14 bases between. CDR1 is LGHNA and CDR2 is YSLEER in the germline V gene. CDR3 in amino acids: CASSQDRAERSTNEKLFF. CDR3 DNA sequence: TGCGCCAGCAGCCAAGATCGGGCTGAGAGGTCAACTAATGAAAAACTGTTTTTT.

In the case of this clone: The sample has other DNA sequences that encode this CDR3 too. This chain joins TRBV9 and TRBJ2-7; 11 positions agree with TRBD2. The CDR3 totals 15 residues. V gave up 2 bases and J gave up 3 bases; unmatched junction bases: 4. Germline V gives CDR1 SGDLS, CDR2 YYNGEE. Here the CDR3 DNA reads TGTGCCAGCAGCGTCTCCGGGACTAGCGGCTACGAGCAGTACTTC. It yields the protein CASSVSGTSGYEQYF.